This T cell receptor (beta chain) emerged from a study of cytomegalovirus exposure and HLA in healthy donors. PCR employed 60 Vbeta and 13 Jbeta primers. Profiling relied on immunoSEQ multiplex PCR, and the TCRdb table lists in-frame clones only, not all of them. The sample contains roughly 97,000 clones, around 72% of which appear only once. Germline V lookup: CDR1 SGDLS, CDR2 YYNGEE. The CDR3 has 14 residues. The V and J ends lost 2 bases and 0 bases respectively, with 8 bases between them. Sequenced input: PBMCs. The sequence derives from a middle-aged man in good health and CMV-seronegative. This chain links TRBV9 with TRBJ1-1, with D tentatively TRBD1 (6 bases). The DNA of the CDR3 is TGTGCCAGCAGCGTCACAGGGATGAACACTGAAGCTTTCTTT. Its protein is CASSVTGMNTEAFF.